The clone carrying this TCR beta chain was observed a few times. These data belong to a study of blood T cells in healthy people across ages. This CDR3 is built from 17 residues. The germline V gene has CDR1 LGHNA and CDR2 YNFKEQ. A second PCR of 7 to 11 cycles used a sample-barcoded 5' primer and a J-beta primer mix. Sequencing yielded, for each sample, at least 3 million paired-end reads carrying CDR3. TCRdb processed the 5' RACE reads anew with MiXCR; each CDR3 protein has one entry. The table records roughly 800,000 distinct CDR3 sequences, about three fifths of them present only once. Sequencing was performed on blood. The sequence was obtained from a man aged 30-40 years in good health. The chain combines TRBV4-2 with TRBJ2-4; 12 bases match TRBD2. The assigned J gene may be wrong: the sequence end matches TRBJ2-7 better. The CDR3 bases are TGTGCCAGCAGCCAAGAGGGGACTAGCGGGCAATTTTACGAGCAGTACTTC. Translating it yields CASSQEGTSGQFYEQYF.